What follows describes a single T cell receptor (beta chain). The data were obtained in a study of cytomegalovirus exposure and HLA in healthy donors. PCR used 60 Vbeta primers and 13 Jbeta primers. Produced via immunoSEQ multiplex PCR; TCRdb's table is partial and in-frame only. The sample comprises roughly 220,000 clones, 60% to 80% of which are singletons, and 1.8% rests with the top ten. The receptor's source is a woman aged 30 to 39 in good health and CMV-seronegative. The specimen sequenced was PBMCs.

Here the CDR3 reads CASSYGDRVTEAFF. Written as DNA, the CDR3 is TGTGCCAGCAGTTACGGGGACAGGGTTACTGAAGCTTTCTTT. J is TRBJ1-1 and V is TRBV6-6; TRBD1 agrees at 9 bases. This CDR3 region has 14 residues. With V trimmed by 2 bases and J by 5 bases, 3 bases remained unmatched. CDR1 is MNHNY and CDR2 is SVGAGI in the germline V gene (reference sequence).